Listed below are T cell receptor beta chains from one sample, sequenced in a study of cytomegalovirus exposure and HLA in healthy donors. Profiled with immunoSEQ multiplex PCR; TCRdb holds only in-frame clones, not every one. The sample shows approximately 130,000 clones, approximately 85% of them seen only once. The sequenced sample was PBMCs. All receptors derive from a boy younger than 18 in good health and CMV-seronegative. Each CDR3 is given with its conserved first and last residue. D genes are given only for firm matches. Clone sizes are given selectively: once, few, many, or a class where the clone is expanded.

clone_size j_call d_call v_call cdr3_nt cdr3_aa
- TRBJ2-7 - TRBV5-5 TGTGCCAGCAGCTTGGACCCAGGGGACTCCTACGAGCAGTACTTC CASSLDPGDSYEQYF
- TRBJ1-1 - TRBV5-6 TGTGCCAGCAGCAACAGACGGAACACTGAAGCTTTCTTT CASSNRRNTEAFF
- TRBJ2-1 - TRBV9 TGTGCCAGCAGCGTAGGCTTGGGACTCAACAATGAGCAGTTCTTC CASSVGLGLNNEQFF
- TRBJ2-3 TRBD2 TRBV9 TGTGCCAGCAGCGCCGGGACTAACTTAGATACGCAGTATTTT CASSAGTNLDTQYF
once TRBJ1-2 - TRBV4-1 TGCGCCAGCAGCCAAGAAGCCAGGGCGGGGGGCTACACCTTC CASSQEARAGGYTF
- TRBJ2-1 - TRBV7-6 TGTGCCAGCAGCTTAAGTAGCGGAGTTTACAATGAGCAGTTCTTC CASSLSSGVYNEQFF
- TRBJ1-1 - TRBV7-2 TGTGCCAGCAGCCCCTCAGGGGCGCGGGTCACTGAAGCTTTCTTT CASSPSGARVTEAFF
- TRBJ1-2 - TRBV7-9 TGTGCCAGCAGCTTTAAGACAGCTAGATCATGGGGCTACACCTTC CASSFKTARSWGYTF
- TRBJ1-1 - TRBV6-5 TGTGCCAGCAGCAATCTGGGGGGGACTGAAGCTTTCTTT CASSNLGGTEAFF
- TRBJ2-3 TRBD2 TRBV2 TGTGCCAGCAGACTAGCGGGGGCCACAGATACGCAGTATTTT CASRLAGATDTQYF
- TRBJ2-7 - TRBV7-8 TGTGCCAGCAGCCAGGGGAGGGCGGGCTCCTACGAGCAGTACTTC CASSQGRAGSYEQYF
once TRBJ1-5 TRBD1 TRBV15 TGTGCCACCAGCAGAGATCAGGGAAACAGGGGCGGTCAGCCCCAGCATTTT CATSRDQGNRGGQPQHF
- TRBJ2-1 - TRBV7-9 TGTGCCAGCAGCACTTTGGGACTCCAACCCAATGAGCAGTTCTTC CASSTLGLQPNEQFF
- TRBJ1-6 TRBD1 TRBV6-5 TGTGCCAGCAGCAGGGGGGCCTATAATTCACCCCTCCACTTT CASSRGAYNSPLHF
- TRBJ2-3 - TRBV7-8 TGTGCCAGCAGCTCGTCGACAGATACGCAGTATTTT CASSSSTDTQYF
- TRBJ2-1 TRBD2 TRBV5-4 TGTGCCAGCAGCTCTGCCCGGGACGGAGGACTAGCGGGAGACAATGAGCAGTTCTTC CASSSARDGGLAGDNEQFF
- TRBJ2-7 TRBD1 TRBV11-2 TGTGCCAGCAGCTTAAATTGGTACGCGGAAGGGGGCGGCGAGCAGTACTTC CASSLNWYAEGGGEQYF
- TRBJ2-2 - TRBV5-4 TGTGCCAGCAGCTTGGAGAGGAACACCGGGGAGCTGTTTTTT CASSLERNTGELFF
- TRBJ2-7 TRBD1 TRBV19 TGTGCCAGTAGTATTAGGCAGGGGGCCTACGAGCAGTACTTC CASSIRQGAYEQYF
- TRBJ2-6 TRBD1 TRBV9 TGTGCCAGCAGCGTTGCAGGGGGCGCTACTTCGGGTGGGGCCAACGTCCTGACTTTC CASSVAGGATSGGANVLTF
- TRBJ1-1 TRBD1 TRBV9 TGTGCCAGCAGCACCTTGACAGGGCCGGGGACTGAAGCTTTCTTT CASSTLTGPGTEAFF
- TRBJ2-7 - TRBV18 TGTGCCAGCTCACCACGGGGCAGGGGCTCCCACGAGCAGTACTTC CASSPRGRGSHEQYF
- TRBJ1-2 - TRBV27 TGTGCCAGCAGTTTCTCGCAAGCCTATGGCTACACCTTC CASSFSQAYGYTF
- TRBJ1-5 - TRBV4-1 TGCGCCAGCAGCCAAGACGCGCCCGGGGGGCCCGGCAATCAGCCCCAGCATTTT CASSQDAPGGPGNQPQHF
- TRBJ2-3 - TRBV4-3 TGCGCCAGCAGCCAAGATCTGGACAGTACAGATACGCAGTATTTT CASSQDLDSTDTQYF
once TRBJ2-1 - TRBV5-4 TGTGCCAGCAGCTTGGAGGGGGGGTCTTACAATGAGCAGTTCTTC CASSLEGGSYNEQFF
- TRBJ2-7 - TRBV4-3 TGCGCCAGCAGCCAAGAATACGAGGGAGGCTACGAGCAGTACTTC CASSQEYEGGYEQYF
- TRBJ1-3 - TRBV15 TGTGCCACCAGCAGAGGCGCATCCGGAAACACCATATATTTT CATSRGASGNTIYF
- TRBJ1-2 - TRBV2 TGTGCCAGCAGTGACAGAAACCCTAACTATGGCTACACCTTC CASSDRNPNYGYTF
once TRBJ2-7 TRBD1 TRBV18 TGTGCCAGCTCACCCCCGGGACAGCCTTACGAGCAGTACTTC CASSPPGQPYEQYF
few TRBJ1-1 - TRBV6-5 TGTGCCAGCAGTTACTCAGGGGCTGAAGCTTTCTTT CASSYSGAEAFF
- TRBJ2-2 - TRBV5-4 TGTGCCAGCAGCTTGGAGTCAGGGCCCGGGGAGCTGTTTTTT CASSLESGPGELFF
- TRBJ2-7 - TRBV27 TGTGCCAGCAGTGCCTCCAGGGGACTAATCTCCTACGAGCAGTACTTC CASSASRGLISYEQYF
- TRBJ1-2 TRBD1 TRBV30 TGTGCCTGGACTGGACAGGGGGCTAACTATGGCTACCCCTTC CAWTGQGANYGYPF
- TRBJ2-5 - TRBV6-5 TGTGCCAGCAGGGATTATACTAGTATAGAGACCCAGTACTTC CASRDYTSIETQYF
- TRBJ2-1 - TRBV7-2 TGTGCCAGCAGCATCCGGGACACCGCCTTCAATGAGCAGTTCTTC CASSIRDTAFNEQFF
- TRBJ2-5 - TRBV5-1 TGCGCCAGCAGCTTAGTAAGCCATGAGACCCAGTACTTC CASSLVSHETQYF
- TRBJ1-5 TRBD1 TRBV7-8 TGTGCCAGCAGCTGGGACAGCTACAATAGCAATCAGCCCCAGCATTTT CASSWDSYNSNQPQHF
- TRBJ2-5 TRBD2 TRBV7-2 TGTGCCAGCAGCCCCCGCAGCGGGGGAGAGACCCAGTACTTC CASSPRSGGETQYF
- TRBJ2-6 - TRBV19 TGTGCCAGTAGTATTCGGGAGAAACGGACTGGGGCCAACGTCCTGACTTTC CASSIREKRTGANVLTF
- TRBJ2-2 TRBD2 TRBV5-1 TGCGCCAGCAGTCTCGGGACTACCACCGGGGAGCTGTTTTTT CASSLGTTTGELFF
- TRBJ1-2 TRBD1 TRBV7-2 TGTGCCAGCAGCGATACCGGGACAGGGTATGGCTACACCTTC CASSDTGTGYGYTF
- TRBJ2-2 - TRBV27 TGTGCCAGCAGTTGGGGGGGGCGCGTCGGGGAGCTGCTTTTT CASSWGGRVGELLF
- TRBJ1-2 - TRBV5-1 TGCGCCAGCAGTGGGGCAGACCAATTAGGCGGCTACACCTTC CASSGADQLGGYTF
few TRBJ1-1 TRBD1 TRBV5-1 TGCGCCAGCAGCGCGGGGACAGGGGGGACTGAAGCTTTCTTT CASSAGTGGTEAFF
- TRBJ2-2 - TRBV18 TGTGCCAGCTCACCACTTTTCCCGGGCACCGGGGAGCTGTTTTTT CASSPLFPGTGELFF
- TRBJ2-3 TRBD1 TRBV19 TGTGCCAGTAGAAACGACAGGGGTACAGATACGCAGTATTTT CASRNDRGTDTQYF
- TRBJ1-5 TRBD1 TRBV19 TGTGCCAGTACCCCAGACAGGGGAGGGCCCCAGCATTTT CASTPDRGGPQHF
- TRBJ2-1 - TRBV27 - CASSSSQEQFF
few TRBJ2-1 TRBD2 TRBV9 TGTGCCAGCAGCGTTAGCGGGGGACACTACAATGAGCAGTTCTTC CASSVSGGHYNEQFF
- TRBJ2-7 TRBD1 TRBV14 TGTGCCAGCAGCCAAGATTTCCAGGGGGCCTCCTACGAGCAGTACTTC CASSQDFQGASYEQYF
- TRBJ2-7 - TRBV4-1 TGCGCCAGCAGCCCCCGGGACTCCTGGAGCTCCTACGAGCAGTACTTC CASSPRDSWSSYEQYF
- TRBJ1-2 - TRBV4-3 TGCGCCAGCAGCCAAGATCGGCGAGGCAGGGCCCTTTATGGCTACCCCTTC CASSQDRRGRALYGYPF
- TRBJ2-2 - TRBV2 TGTGCCAGCCAGGACAGATCGAACACCGGGGAGCTGTTTTTT CASQDRSNTGELFF
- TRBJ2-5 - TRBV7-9 TGTGCCAGCAGCTTCAGGGGCGAGACCCAGTACTTC CASSFRGETQYF